The sequence of this TCR beta chain was determined in a study of blood T cell repertoires in COVID-19. As for the study in general: The analysed material was cDNA or gDNA that came from T cells, B-cell-depleted T cells, or PBMCs.

The CDR3 has 14 residues. Seattle participants joined during active infection and were tracked over time. In the source study's methods: Amplification from reference gene primers served as the basis for estimated nucleated cell counts. Only in-frame clones appear in the TCRdb table, and some are missing; sequencing was by immunoSEQ multiplex PCR. V, J and clone size are taken as reported in that table, and D and trimming were inferred from the DNA itself. The data contain about 350,000 clones, 75% to 90% of them singletons. The sequencing input was peripheral blood. The rearrangement links TRBV21-1 to TRBJ2-7; TRBD1 was called by the table and not checked on the DNA. TRBV21-1 is flagged as a pseudogene. This TCR derives from a woman aged 45-65 years with COVID-19, enrolled during active disease. The CDR3 spells CASSKALQGCEQYF. DNA of the CDR3: TGTGCCAGCAGCAAAGCGCTGCAGGGGTGCGAGCAGTACTTC.